This T cell receptor (beta chain) was captured in a study of Ad26.COV2.S vaccination and SARS-CoV-2 variants. General study points: Spike-specific CD8+ and CD4+ T cell responses reportedly showed substantial breadth after vaccination. The study found similar non-spike TCR breadth in vaccine and placebo recipients. Estimates derived from TCR breadth and depth analyses may have underestimated total T cell responses.

Sequencing was performed with immunoSEQ multiplex PCR; in TCRdb, only in-frame clones are kept and a portion is missing. The sample records about 420,000 clones, approximately 88% being singletons. Comment on this clone: Its cognate antigen is unknown.

The treatment denotes: roughly 19 received Ad26.COV2.S at low or high dose, single or two shots; five or six received placebo; per-sample allocation not given. Day 63 following the first vaccine or placebo injection was when the samples were taken. An Ad26 vector carrying the Wuhan-strain SARS-CoV-2 spike served as the vaccine. The specimen comprised peripheral blood, sampled in a trial of Ad26.COV2.S vaccine versus placebo. This receptor was identified in a person aged 18-65 years who received the Ad26.COV2.S COVID-19 vaccine or a placebo.

DNA for the CDR3: TGCGCCAGCAGCCAAGTGTCAGGGCAATACAATCAGCCCCAGCATTTT. Translation gives CASSQVSGQYNQPQHF. The rearrangement links TRBV4-1 to TRBJ1-5, with D tentatively TRBD1 (5 bases). The CDR3 has 16 amino acids. Germline V gene lookup returns CDR1 MGHRA and CDR2 YSYEKL. Trimming pared 1 base from V and 3 bases from J, leaving 13 bases between.